This paragraph reports one T cell receptor beta chain. Its specificity is not known. The source of the sample is a study of T cell responses to AZD1222 COVID-19 vaccine. Overall study findings and caveats: Donor demographics were predominantly white British with a female majority; clonal diversity may be underestimated. Variant regions that are unmutated are reportedly the target of nearly half of spike-specific TCRs.

The data were produced by immunoSEQ multiplex PCR, yet TCRdb's version contains in-frame clones alone and is incomplete. Of about 69,000 clones in the sample, about four fifths were seen once. There are 14 residues in the CDR3. Germline assignment: CDR1 LGHNA and CDR2 YSLEER. Trimming removed 0 bases at V and 2 bases at J, with 5 bases between. The chain carries TRBV4-3 and TRBJ1-5; D is uncertain. The specimen comprised peripheral blood, sampled 28 days after the second AZD1222 dose. The TCR comes from an adult who received the AZD1222 COVID-19 vaccine. The CDR3 DNA is TGCGCCAGCAGCCAAGAGTGGGGCAATCAGCCCCAGCATTTT. Protein product: CASSQEWGNQPQHF.